The T cell receptor (beta chain) under discussion was sequenced for a study of blood T cells in healthy people across ages. The CDR3 is made up of 13 amino acids. V was pared by 10 bases and J by 0 bases, with 12 bases between. The germline V gene has CDR1 SEHNR and CDR2 FQNEAQ (reference sequence). This clonotype has more than one count but fewer than ten. Together with a sample-barcoded 5' primer, a J-beta primer mix was included in a second PCR lasting roughly 6 to 12 cycles. From the 5' RACE reads, TCRdb called clonotypes with MiXCR, one entry per CDR3 protein. The data show fewer than 900,000 distinct CDR3 sequences, about 40% seen once.

The J gene is TRBJ1-1, the V gene TRBV7-9, with D perhaps matching TRBD1 (5 bases). The specimen sequenced was blood. The sequence was obtained from a woman aged 55-69 years in good health. The CDR3 protein is CATPGRVNTEAFF. Written as DNA, the CDR3 is TGTGCCACCCCAGGGCGGGTGAACACTGAAGCTTTCTTT.